This is a list of T cell receptor beta chains from one sample in a study of blood T cell repertoires in COVID-19. Some clones are missing from TCRdb's copy, which holds only in-frame ones; the method was immunoSEQ multiplex PCR. The table records 40,000 to 50,000 clones, around 85% of them present only once. Specimen: peripheral blood. These receptors all stem from a human donor in a cohort sampled during active COVID-19. Both conserved end residues are part of each CDR3. The D gene is left open where the match is weak. The listing skips clone size in some rows; elsewhere it reads once, few, many or a size class.

j_call d_call v_call clone_size cdr3_aa cdr3_nt
TRBJ2-2 TRBD1 TRBV29-1 . CSAPLSGTGGRGTGELFF TGCAGCGCTCCCCTTTCCGGGACAGGGGGCCGCGGCACCGGGGAGCTGTTTTTT
TRBJ2-3 TRBD1 TRBV19 . CASSRGQVSTDTQYF TGTGCCAGTAGTAGAGGACAGGTTAGCACAGATACGCAGTATTTT
TRBJ1-2 . TRBV12-3/TRBV12-4 . CASSKGTHLDYTF TGTGCCAGCAGCAAAGGGACACATCTTGACTACACCTTC
TRBJ1-2 . TRBV30 . CAWSIEPGLYGYTF TGTGCCTGGAGTATCGAACCGGGACTCTATGGCTACACCTTC
TRBJ1-2 . TRBV19 . CASRKQGRSNYGYTF TGTGCCAGTAGAAAACAGGGTCGGTCCAACTATGGCTACACCTTC
TRBJ1-1 . TRBV5-6 few CASSRRGGTEAFF TGTGCCAGCAGCCGCCGGGGGGGAACTGAAGCTTTCTTT
TRBJ2-6 . TRBV4-1 few CASSRTVGAGKNSGANVLTF TGCGCCAGCAGCCGCACGGTGGGGGCAGGAAAGAACTCTGGGGCCAACGTCCTGACTTTC
TRBJ1-5 TRBD1 TRBV4-1 few CASSRQGQGNQPQHF TGCGCCAGCAGCCGCCAGGGACAGGGTAATCAGCCCCAGCATTTT
TRBJ1-6 . TRBV6-6 few CASRFAAAPLHF TGTGCCAGCAGATTTGCTGCGGCACCCCTCCACTTT
TRBJ1-5 . TRBV15 . CATSRDKDSRPQHF TGTGCCACCAGCAGAGATAAAGACTCACGGCCCCAGCATTTT
TRBJ1-3 TRBD1 TRBV28 . CASRRRGTGSRGPGNTIYF TGTGCCAGCAGACGACGGGGGACAGGGTCGAGGGGTCCTGGAAACACCATATATTTT
TRBJ2-7 TRBD1 TRBV28 . CASSPPGTGGTYEQYF TGTGCCAGCAGCCCTCCTGGGACAGGGGGAACCTACGAGCAGTACTTC
TRBJ1-1 . TRBV13 . CASSLAGRTEAFF TGTGCCAGCAGCTTAGCAGGGCGCACTGAAGCTTTCTTT
TRBJ2-7 TRBD1 TRBV3-1/TRBV3-2 . CASSRDSRSYEQYF TGTGCCAGCAGTCGGGACAGCCGCTCCTACGAGCAGTACTTC
TRBJ2-7 . TRBV19 . CASSIGLPVNEQYF TGTGCCAGTAGTATAGGACTCCCAGTGAACGAGCAGTACTTC
TRBJ2-7 . TRBV2 . CASISPGTYEQYF TGTGCCAGCATTAGTCCAGGGACCTACGAGCAGTACTTC
TRBJ2-7 . TRBV7-8 . CASSNGQGADLAGGYEQYF TGTGCCAGCAGCAATGGACAGGGGGCTGATCTAGCGGGAGGGTACGAGCAGTACTTC
TRBJ2-7 TRBD2 TRBV30 . CAWSVRGEGEQYF TGTGCCTGGAGTGTACGAGGGGAGGGGGAGCAGTACTTC
TRBJ1-2 . TRBV30 . CAWSVNRAGYTF TGTGCCTGGAGTGTAAACAGGGCTGGCTACACCTTC
TRBJ2-1 . TRBV7-2 . CASSRSGFENNEQFF TGTGCCAGCAGCCGTTCGGGTTTCGAAAACAATGAGCAGTTCTTC
TRBJ2-2 . TRBV11-1 . CASATGTYDTGELFF TGTGCCAGCGCCACCGGGACTTATGACACCGGGGAGCTGTTTTTT
TRBJ2-1 TRBD2 TRBV30 . CACSGGFQPPLYNEQFF TGTGCCTGCTCGGGGGGATTCCAACCACCTCTCTACAATGAGCAGTTCTTC
TRBJ2-1 TRBD2 TRBV29-1 . CSVIAGYYNEQFF TGCAGCGTTATAGCGGGATACTACAATGAGCAGTTCTTC
TRBJ1-3 TRBD1 TRBV7-6 . CASSLEHPGQGLTGNTIYF TGTGCCAGCAGCTTAGAGCACCCGGGACAGGGGTTGACTGGAAACACCATATATTTT
TRBJ1-2 TRBD1 TRBV7-8 . CASSPATGVGVVDGYTF TGTGCCAGCAGCCCAGCGACAGGGGTAGGGGTCGTTGATGGCTACACCTTC
TRBJ2-3 TRBD1 TRBV5-1 . CASSPPGTDTDTQYF TGCGCCAGCAGCCCGCCCGGGACAGACACAGATACGCAGTATTTT
TRBJ2-5 . TRBV3-1/TRBV3-2 . CASSPLGGERETQYF TGTGCCAGCAGCCCCTTAGGGGGGGAGCGGGAGACCCAGTACTTC
TRBJ2-3 TRBD1 TRBV10-3 . CAISTPRTGDRDTQYF TGTGCCATCAGCACTCCTCGGACAGGGGATAGAGATACGCAGTATTTT
TRBJ2-1 TRBD2 TRBV6-6 once CASSNSGGPLNEQFF TGTGCCAGCAGTAACAGCGGGGGCCCCCTTAATGAGCAGTTCTTC
TRBJ2-1 TRBD2 TRBV7-8 few CASRTFGTSGRFNEQFF TGTGCCAGCAGGACCTTCGGGACTAGCGGGAGATTCAATGAGCAGTTCTTC
TRBJ2-7 . TRBV21-1 once CASSKVGGRGVSEQYF TGTGCCAGCAGCAAAGTAGGAGGCAGGGGGGTTTCCGAGCAGTACTTC